This T cell receptor (beta chain) comes out of a study of cytomegalovirus exposure and HLA in healthy donors. General study findings and limits: Three CMV-associated chains proved CMV antigen-specific in vitro. HLA-A and HLA-B allele assignments for most subjects were reportedly predicted accurately using TCR beta sequences. The authors judged a highly shared variant cluster likely a sequencing artifact. Exclusion as indistinguishable affected some V segments, including TRBV6-2 and TRBV6-3.

About this clone: Its specificity is not known.

The PCR made use of 60 Vbeta and 13 Jbeta primers. Profiled with immunoSEQ multiplex PCR; TCRdb holds only in-frame clones, not every one. Its table lists about 150,000 clones. The CDR3 extends over 15 amino acids. Germline V gene lookup returns CDR1 SGHTA and CDR2 FQGNSA. Trimming removed 1 base from V and 5 bases from J; junction bases left unmatched: 5. The sequencing input was PBMCs. The receptor was derived from a woman in her forties or fifties in good health and CMV-seronegative. The chain combines TRBV7-2 with TRBJ2-7, with 10 bases that match TRBD1. The CDR3 bases are TGTGCCAGCAGCTTAGGGGGACAGGGGTTCAACGAGCAGTACTTC. This codes for CASSLGGQGFNEQYF.